One sample yielded the 20 T cell receptor beta chains listed below, sequenced in a study of blood T cell repertoires in COVID-19. Profiled with immunoSEQ multiplex PCR; TCRdb holds only in-frame clones, not every one. The sample includes 200,000 to 250,000 clones, about 83% of them seen just once. Sequencing was performed on peripheral blood. These receptors were collected from a woman aged 25 to 39 with COVID-19, enrolled during active disease.

A remark on this clone: Other DNA sequences in the same sample also yield this CDR3. The V call is TRBV5-1, the J call TRBJ2-5, with a weak D call TRBD2 (5 bases). The CDR3 is made up of 14 amino acids. CDR1 is SGHRS, CDR2 YFSETQ, per germline. V was shortened by 0 bases and J by 2 bases, with 8 bases between the two germline ends. The CDR3 is CASSLGGVQETQYF. The CDR3 bases are TGCGCCAGCAGCTTGGGGGGAGTACAAGAGACCCAGTACTTC. Based on the CDR3 plus reference TRBV5-1 and TRBJ2-5, the full variable domain is KAGVTQTPRYLIKTRGQQVTLSCSPISGHRSVSWYQQTPGQGLQFLFEYFSETQRNKGNFPGRFSGRQFSNSRSEMNVSTLELGDSALYLCASSLGGVQETQYFGPGTRLLVL.

CDR3 nucleotide sequence: TGTGCCAGCAGCTTAGCGCCAGGACAGTCGAAGAGCTCCTACGAGCAGTACTTC. This translates into CASSLAPGQSKSSYEQYF. The chain employs TRBV7-9 and TRBJ2-7; the D gene is possibly TRBD1 (6 bases). V was clipped by 0 bases and J by 0 bases, with 18 bases between them. Per germline, CDR1 SEHNR and CDR2 FQNEAQ (reference sequence). This CDR3 is 18 amino acids long.

The gene calls are TRBV2 and TRBJ1-2; 7 bases are shared with TRBD1. Germline CDR1 SNHLY, CDR2 FYNNEI. Trimming cost V 2 bases and J 3 bases; bases outside gene matches: 3. The CDR3 is 14 amino acids. CDR3 region: CASSEQGGDYGYTF. Written as DNA, the CDR3 is TGTGCCAGCAGTGAACAGGGGGGAGACTATGGCTACACCTTC.

This clone was seen a handful of times. The chain links TRBV28 to TRBJ2-3, with TRBD2 identical over 10 bases. Germline loops: CDR1 MDHEN, CDR2 SYDVKM. This CDR3 has 15 amino acids. J was trimmed by 2 bases and V by 10 bases; bases with no gene match: 9. CDR3 DNA: TGTGCCACCATAGAGCGGGGGGGGTTCACAGATACGCAGTATTTT. Amino acids: CATIERGGFTDTQYF.

The chain couples TRBV15 to TRBJ2-1; 11 bases are shared with TRBD2. Germline loops: CDR1 LNHNV, CDR2 YYDKDF (reference sequence). J was trimmed by 8 bases and V by 0 bases; bases with no gene match: 12. The CDR3 is 18 amino acids. CDR3 amino acids: CATSRDPQLAGEGDEQFF. The CDR3 DNA is TGTGCCACCAGCAGAGATCCCCAACTAGCGGGAGAAGGGGATGAGCAGTTCTTC.

In its sample, this clone was seen a few times. CDR3 residues: CATSDPRGLYEQYF. CDR3 DNA sequence: TGTGCCACCAGTGACCCCCGGGGACTCTACGAGCAGTACTTC. The chain uses TRBV24-1 and TRBJ2-7, with D possibly TRBD2 on 6 matching bases. Germline V gives CDR1 KGHDR, CDR2 SFDVKD. V lost 4 bases and J lost 3, with 12 bases in between. The CDR3 covers 14 residues.

The rearrangement joins TRBV7-9 to TRBJ2-1; 9 bases align to TRBD1. The CDR3 consists of 16 residues. Germline CDR1 is SEHNR and CDR2 is FQNEAQ (reference sequence). Trimming cost V 5 bases and J 4 bases; bases outside gene matches: 9. CDR3 in DNA: TGTGCCAGCAGCACACCGGGACAGGGTGGTTACAATGAGCAGTTCTTC. Residues: CASSTPGQGGYNEQFF.

This clone showed up just once. The chain employs TRBV9 and TRBJ2-7, with 8 bases aligning to TRBD1. Looked up from germline, CDR1 is SGDLS and CDR2 is YYNGEE. V was clipped by 3 bases and J by 5 bases; unmatched bases: 10. The CDR3 is 15 amino acids. CDR3 residues: CASSATGAGGHEQYF. DNA of the CDR3: TGTGCCAGCAGCGCTACGGGGGCAGGGGGCCACGAGCAGTACTTC.

This sequence joins TRBV6-2 or TRBV6-3 and TRBJ2-1; TRBD2 agrees at 13 bases. The CDR3 runs 16 residues. CDR1 and CDR2 (germline): MNHEY, SVGEGT. The J segment lost 7 bases and the V segment lost 1 base, leaving 4 bases of the junction unmatched. The CDR3 sequence: CASSYWTSGRGNEQFF. CDR3 nucleotide sequence: TGTGCCAGCAGTTACTGGACTAGCGGGAGAGGGAATGAGCAGTTCTTC.

The rearrangement joins TRBV27 to TRBJ2-1; TRBD2 matches at 7 bases. After removal of 6 bases from V and 3 bases from J, the junction contained 20 bases not matched to a gene. The CDR3 length is 19 residues. Germline V gene data show CDR1 as MNHEY and CDR2 as SMNVEV (reference sequence). The CDR3 reads CASRRAGAPSEFFYNEQFF. CDR3 DNA sequence: TGTGCCAGCAGAAGGGCGGGAGCGCCCTCCGAATTTTTCTACAATGAGCAGTTCTTC.

This sequence joins TRBV11-2 and TRBJ2-7, with D perhaps TRBD2 (6 bases). This CDR3 is built from 14 residues. CDR1 SGHAT and CDR2 FQNNGV come from the germline V gene. With 6 bases removed from V and 1 base from J, the gap between germline ends came to 13 bases. CDR3: CASRAQRASYEQYF. Written as DNA, the CDR3 is TGTGCCAGCAGGGCCCAGCGGGCTTCCTACGAGCAGTACTTC.

The chain combines TRBV11-2 with TRBJ2-1; tentatively, D is TRBD2 (6 bases). Germline V gene data show CDR1 as SGHAT and CDR2 as FQNNGV. CDR3 length: 15 amino acids. The V end was cut by 6 bases, the J end by 0 bases, with 12 bases between. DNA of the CDR3: TGTGCCAGCAGGTCGGGACTCAGCTCCTACAATGAGCAGTTCTTC. Protein: CASRSGLSSYNEQFF.

The chain carries TRBV13 and TRBJ2-2, with 9 bases aligning to TRBD1. Germline CDR1 and CDR2: PRHDT and FYEKMQ (reference sequence). CDR3 length: 16 amino acids. Trimming took 5 bases from V and 1 from J; bases not matched to a gene: 5. CDR3 sequence: CASSPADRGNTGELFF. The CDR3 nucleotides read TGTGCCAGCAGCCCCGCGGACAGGGGGAACACCGGGGAGCTGTTTTTT.

This CDR3 reads CASSRDRQTYGYTF. CDR3 nucleotides: TGTGCCAGCAGCCGGGACAGACAAACCTATGGCTACACCTTC. The chain carries TRBV2 and TRBJ1-2; TRBD1 matches 7 bases. This CDR3 contains 14 residues. V shed 6 bases, J shed 4 bases, and the junction held 8 bases outside the gene matches. Germline assignment: CDR1 SNHLY and CDR2 FYNNEI.

The V and J genes are TRBV2 and TRBJ2-1; D may be TRBD2 (5 bases). Deletions cut 5 bases from V and 10 bases from J, with 12 bases between. In germline, CDR1 is SNHLY, CDR2 FYNNEI. The CDR3 covers 12 residues. Written as DNA, the CDR3 is TGTGCCAGCAGTCAGCTAGGGAGCGAGCAGTTCTTC. Its translation is CASSQLGSEQFF.

This clone has just a few counts. The chain employs TRBV6-1 and TRBJ1-2; no clear D. CDR3 size: 13 residues. V shed 2 bases and J shed 6 bases, with 10 bases lying between them. Germline lookup yields CDR1 MNHNS and CDR2 SASEGT. CDR3 in amino acids: CASSERSGDGYTF. The CDR3 DNA sequence: TGTGCCAGCAGTGAACGGTCCGGGGATGGCTACACCTTC.

The gene calls are TRBV28 and TRBJ1-4, with 12 bases identical to TRBD1. The V segment lost 8 bases and the J segment 2 bases; nucleotides outside the gene matches: 3. Germline CDR1 MDHEN, CDR2 SYDVKM. The CDR3 loop spans 15 amino acids. In nucleotides, the CDR3 is TGTGCCAGCGGGACAGGGGGCGTCACTAATGAAAAACTGTTTTTT. Its protein is CASGTGGVTNEKLFF.

This rearrangement joins TRBV10-3 to TRBJ2-1; 11 positions match TRBD1. Unmatched junction bases numbered 5, after V lost 6 bases and J lost 1 base. Germline values: CDR1 ENHRY, CDR2 SYGVKD. CDR3 length equals 16 residues. The CDR3 DNA sequence: TGTGCCATCAGCCCAGGGACAGGGGGATCCTACAATGAGCAGTTCTTC. This sequence encodes CAISPGTGGSYNEQFF.

As for this clone: Other nucleotide sequences in the sample specify the same CDR3. This chain links TRBV9 with TRBJ1-1; TRBD1 matches 7 bases. This CDR3 region has 15 residues. CDR1 is SGDLS, CDR2 YYNGEE, per germline. After removal of 4 bases from V and 1 base from J, the junction contained 7 bases not matched to a gene. CDR3: CASSPWTGANTEAFF. Here the CDR3 DNA reads TGTGCCAGCAGCCCTTGGACAGGAGCGAACACTGAAGCTTTCTTT.

The chain joins TRBV7-9 to TRBJ2-3, with D maybe TRBD1 (5 bases). Between the trimmed V and J ends, which lost 2 bases and 0 bases, there was a span of 12 bases. The germline V gene encodes CDR1 SEHNR and CDR2 FQNEAQ (reference sequence). The CDR3 has 16 amino acids. The DNA of the CDR3 is TGTGCCAGCAGCTTAACGCCAGGGATTAGCACAGATACGCAGTATTTT. Protein sequence: CASSLTPGISTDTQYF.